The rows below give T cell receptor beta chains drawn from one sample of a study of cytomegalovirus exposure and HLA in healthy donors. Repertoires were generated with immunoSEQ multiplex PCR, while TCRdb's copy carries only in-frame clones and drops some. The sample lists 73,000 or so clones, roughly 72% seen once, with 5.5% to 7% in the top ten. The material sequenced was PBMCs. These receptors were obtained from a man in his fifties in good health and CMV-seronegative. CDR3s include the opening cysteine and the closing phenylalanine or tryptophan. The order of the fields is CDR3 protein, CDR3 DNA, J gene, V gene, clone size, D gene. The D gene is left open where the match is weak. Some rows mark clone size as missing; the rest say once, few, many or name a class of expanded clone.

cdr3_aa: CASSEGGSGNTIYF; cdr3_nt: TGTGCCAGCAGTGAAGGCGGCTCTGGAAACACCATATATTTT; j_call: TRBJ1-3; v_call: TRBV6-1; clone_size: .; d_call: .
cdr3_aa: CASSPGGWTEAFF; cdr3_nt: TGTGCCAGCAGTCCAGGGGGCTGGACTGAAGCTTTCTTT; j_call: TRBJ1-1; v_call: TRBV11-2; clone_size: few; d_call: TRBD1
cdr3_aa: CASSSPAQGSSGSRTGELFF; cdr3_nt: TGTGCCAGCAGTAGCCCAGCACAGGGGTCTAGCGGGAGCCGGACCGGGGAGCTGTTTTTT; j_call: TRBJ2-2; v_call: TRBV28; clone_size: .; d_call: TRBD2
cdr3_aa: CASRYTGTGGSYEQYF; cdr3_nt: TGTGCCAGCAGATACACGGGGACAGGAGGCTCCTACGAGCAGTACTTC; j_call: TRBJ2-7; v_call: TRBV6-5; clone_size: .; d_call: TRBD1
cdr3_aa: CASSEGQISYEQYF; cdr3_nt: TGTGCCAGCAGCGAGGGACAGATCTCCTACGAGCAGTACTTC; j_call: TRBJ2-7; v_call: TRBV9; clone_size: .; d_call: TRBD1
cdr3_aa: CASSVIGGAGIETQYF; cdr3_nt: TGTGCCAGCAGCGTTATAGGCGGGGCGGGGATAGAGACCCAGTACTTC; j_call: TRBJ2-5; v_call: TRBV9; clone_size: once; d_call: .
cdr3_aa: CASSQDTGGVETQYF; cdr3_nt: TGCGCCAGCAGCCAAGATACAGGGGGCGTGGAGACCCAGTACTTC; j_call: TRBJ2-5; v_call: TRBV4-1; clone_size: .; d_call: TRBD1
cdr3_aa: CASSSDFRGETQYF; cdr3_nt: TGTGCCAGCAGTTCTGACTTCAGAGGGGAGACCCAGTACTTC; j_call: TRBJ2-5; v_call: TRBV27; clone_size: .; d_call: .
cdr3_aa: CASSLETGYNEQFF; cdr3_nt: TGTGCCAGCAGTTTGGAGACAGGCTACAATGAGCAGTTCTTC; j_call: TRBJ2-1; v_call: TRBV27; clone_size: .; d_call: .
cdr3_aa: CASSLGRVPQPQHF; cdr3_nt: TGTGCCAGCAGCTTAGGCAGGGTGCCGCAGCCCCAGCATTTT; j_call: TRBJ1-5; v_call: TRBV7-2; clone_size: .; d_call: .
cdr3_aa: CASSRSSYNSPLHF; cdr3_nt: TGTGCCAGCTCGCGGAGCTCCTATAATTCACCCCTCCACTTT; j_call: TRBJ1-6; v_call: TRBV6-5; clone_size: .; d_call: .
cdr3_aa: CASSLVHTGGIGYTF; cdr3_nt: TGTGCCAGCAGCTTAGTACACACAGGGGGCATTGGCTACACCTTC; j_call: TRBJ1-2; v_call: TRBV11-2; clone_size: once; d_call: TRBD1
cdr3_aa: CTSSAPGTGGGETQYF; cdr3_nt: TGCACCAGCAGCGCACCCGGGACAGGGGGCGGGGAGACCCAGTACTTC; j_call: TRBJ2-5; v_call: TRBV1; clone_size: .; d_call: .
cdr3_aa: CASSLYSGAQETQYF; cdr3_nt: TGTGCCAGCAGCTTGTATAGCGGGGCCCAAGAGACCCAGTACTTC; j_call: TRBJ2-5; v_call: TRBV5-5; clone_size: .; d_call: TRBD2
cdr3_aa: CASGGASDTQYF; cdr3_nt: TGTGCCAGCGGGGGGGCGAGTGATACGCAGTATTTT; j_call: TRBJ2-3; v_call: TRBV28; clone_size: .; d_call: .
cdr3_aa: CASSGRGKNTGELFF; cdr3_nt: TGTGCCAGCAGCGGGCGGGGGAAGAACACCGGGGAGCTGTTTTTT; j_call: TRBJ2-2; v_call: TRBV11-3; clone_size: .; d_call: TRBD2
cdr3_aa: CASSLGDSSYNSPLHF; cdr3_nt: TGTGCCAGCAGCTTGGGGGACAGCTCCTATAATTCACCCCTCCACTTT; j_call: TRBJ1-6; v_call: TRBV5-5; clone_size: once; d_call: TRBD1
cdr3_aa: CASSLDRQREKLFF; cdr3_nt: TGTGCCAGCAGCCTTGACAGGCAGCGTGAAAAACTGTTTTTT; j_call: TRBJ1-4; v_call: TRBV7-9; clone_size: .; d_call: .
cdr3_aa: CASTPTVVNEQFF; cdr3_nt: TGTGCCAGCACACCAACGGTGGTAAATGAGCAGTTCTTC; j_call: TRBJ2-1; v_call: TRBV7-2; clone_size: .; d_call: .
cdr3_aa: CASSYLQQGRGEAFF; cdr3_nt: TGTGCCAGCAGTTACCTTCAACAGGGTCGCGGTGAAGCTTTCTTT; j_call: TRBJ1-1; v_call: TRBV6-5; clone_size: few; d_call: .
cdr3_aa: CASSEQGLNTEAFF; cdr3_nt: TGCGCCAGCAGTGAACAGGGTTTGAACACTGAAGCTTTCTTT; j_call: TRBJ1-1; v_call: TRBV5-1; clone_size: .; d_call: .
cdr3_aa: CATSTVQETQYF; cdr3_nt: TGTGCCACCTCGACAGTCCAAGAGACCCAGTACTTC; j_call: TRBJ2-5; v_call: TRBV5-6; clone_size: .; d_call: .
cdr3_aa: CASIGPGTGENYGYTF; cdr3_nt: TGTGCCAGCATAGGTCCAGGGACAGGGGAAAACTATGGCTACACCTTC; j_call: TRBJ1-2; v_call: TRBV28; clone_size: .; d_call: TRBD1
cdr3_aa: CASSVGQGRNSPLHF; cdr3_nt: TGTGCCAGCAGCGTAGGTCAGGGGCGTAATTCACCCCTCCACTTT; j_call: TRBJ1-6; v_call: TRBV9; clone_size: .; d_call: .
cdr3_aa: CASSLVSGNYYGYTF; cdr3_nt: TGTGCCAGCAGCTTAGTATCAGGGAATTACTATGGCTACACCTTC; j_call: TRBJ1-2; v_call: TRBV7-2; clone_size: .; d_call: .
cdr3_aa: CASSYSRTSAGIQYF; cdr3_nt: TGTGCCAGCAGTTACTCGAGGACTTCGGCGGGCATTCAGTACTTC; j_call: TRBJ2-4; v_call: TRBV6-5; clone_size: .; d_call: .
cdr3_aa: CASSPRRATEAFF; cdr3_nt: TGTGCCAGCTCACCCAGGAGGGCCACTGAAGCTTTCTTT; j_call: TRBJ1-1; v_call: TRBV18; clone_size: .; d_call: .
cdr3_aa: CASSLGRRGLTGELFF; cdr3_nt: TGTGCCAGCAGCTTAGGGAGAAGGGGGCTCACCGGGGAGCTGTTTTTT; j_call: TRBJ2-2; v_call: TRBV7-2; clone_size: .; d_call: TRBD1
cdr3_aa: CASSLVQGVADTQYF; cdr3_nt: TGTGCCAGCAGCTTGGTTCAGGGTGTGGCAGATACGCAGTATTTT; j_call: TRBJ2-3; v_call: TRBV7-9; clone_size: .; d_call: .
cdr3_aa: CASSSFVGGTEAFF; cdr3_nt: TGTGCCAGCAGCTCCTTCGTCGGGGGGACTGAAGCTTTCTTT; j_call: TRBJ1-1; v_call: TRBV11-2; clone_size: .; d_call: .
cdr3_aa: CASSELGTGELFF; cdr3_nt: TGCGCCAGCAGTGAGCTCGGGACCGGGGAGCTGTTTTTT; j_call: TRBJ2-2; v_call: TRBV10-1; clone_size: few; d_call: .
cdr3_aa: CASSRPTSGQTGELFF; cdr3_nt: TGTGCCAGCAGCAGGCCGACTAGCGGGCAGACCGGGGAGCTGTTTTTT; j_call: TRBJ2-2; v_call: TRBV5-4; clone_size: .; d_call: TRBD2
cdr3_aa: CASIRAGGNYGYTF; cdr3_nt: TGTGCCAGCATTAGGGCAGGGGGCAACTATGGCTACACCTTC; j_call: TRBJ1-2; v_call: TRBV2; clone_size: .; d_call: TRBD1
cdr3_aa: CAWSRGGALEQYF; cdr3_nt: TGTGCCTGGAGCCGGGGAGGGGCGCTTGAGCAGTACTTC; j_call: TRBJ2-7; v_call: TRBV30; clone_size: .; d_call: TRBD2
cdr3_aa: CASSPLDRANTEAFF; cdr3_nt: TGTGCCAGCAGTCCCTTGGACAGGGCCAACACTGAAGCTTTCTTT; j_call: TRBJ1-1; v_call: TRBV27; clone_size: .; d_call: TRBD1
cdr3_aa: CAIKPGQGALEQYF; cdr3_nt: TGTGCCATCAAACCGGGACAGGGGGCGCTTGAGCAGTACTTC; j_call: TRBJ2-7; v_call: TRBV10-3; clone_size: .; d_call: TRBD1
cdr3_aa: CASSPGVSGANVLTF; cdr3_nt: TGTGCCAGCAGTCCCGGGGTATCTGGGGCCAACGTCCTGACTTTC; j_call: TRBJ2-6; v_call: TRBV27; clone_size: .; d_call: .
cdr3_aa: CASSLRPGTVNTEAFF; cdr3_nt: TGCGCCAGCAGCTTACGTCCCGGGACAGTGAACACTGAAGCTTTCTTT; j_call: TRBJ1-1; v_call: TRBV5-1; clone_size: few; d_call: TRBD1
cdr3_aa: CASSQDRSGGAPNEQFF; cdr3_nt: TGTGCCAGCAGCCAAGATCGAAGCGGAGGGGCGCCCAATGAGCAGTTCTTC; j_call: TRBJ2-1; v_call: TRBV4-2; clone_size: .; d_call: .
cdr3_aa: CASSPDRAQYF; cdr3_nt: TGCGCCAGCAGTCCCGACAGGGCCCAGTACTTC; j_call: TRBJ2-5; v_call: TRBV5-1; clone_size: .; d_call: TRBD1
cdr3_aa: CASSSGLANTGELFF; cdr3_nt: TGTGCCAGCAGTTCTGGACTAGCCAACACCGGGGAGCTGTTTTTT; j_call: TRBJ2-2; v_call: TRBV27; clone_size: .; d_call: TRBD2